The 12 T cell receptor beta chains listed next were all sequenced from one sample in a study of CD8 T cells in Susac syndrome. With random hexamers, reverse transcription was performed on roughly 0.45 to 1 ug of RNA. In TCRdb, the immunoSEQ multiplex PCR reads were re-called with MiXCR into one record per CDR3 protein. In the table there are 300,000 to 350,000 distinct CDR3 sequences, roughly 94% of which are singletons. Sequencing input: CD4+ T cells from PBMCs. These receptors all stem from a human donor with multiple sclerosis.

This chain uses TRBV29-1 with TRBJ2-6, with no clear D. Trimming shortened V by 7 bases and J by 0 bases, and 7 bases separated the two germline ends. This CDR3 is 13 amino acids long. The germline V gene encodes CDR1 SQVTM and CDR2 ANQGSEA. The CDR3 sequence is CSAGDSGANVLTF. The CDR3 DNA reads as TGCAGCGCTGGGGACTCTGGGGCCAACGTCCTGACTTTC.

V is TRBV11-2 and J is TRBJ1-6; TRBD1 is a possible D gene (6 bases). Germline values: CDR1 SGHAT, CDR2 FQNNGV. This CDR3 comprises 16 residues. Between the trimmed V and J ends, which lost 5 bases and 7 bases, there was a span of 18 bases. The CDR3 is CASSPRLGQENSPLHF. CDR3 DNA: TGTGCCAGCAGCCCAAGACTGGGACAAGAGAATTCACCCCTCCACTTT.

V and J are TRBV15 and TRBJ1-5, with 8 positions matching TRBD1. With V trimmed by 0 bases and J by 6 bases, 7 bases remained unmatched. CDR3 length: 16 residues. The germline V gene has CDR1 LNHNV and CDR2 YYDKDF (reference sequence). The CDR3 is CATSRDGAGGSQPQHF. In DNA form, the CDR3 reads TGTGCCACCAGCAGAGATGGGGCAGGGGGCAGTCAGCCCCAGCATTTT.

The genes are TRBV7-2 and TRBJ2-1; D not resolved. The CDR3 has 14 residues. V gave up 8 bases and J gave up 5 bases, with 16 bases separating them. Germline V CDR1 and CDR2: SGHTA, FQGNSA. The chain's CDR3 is CASGRSRVDNEQFF. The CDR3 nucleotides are TGTGCCAGCGGGCGTTCTAGAGTAGACAATGAGCAGTTCTTC.

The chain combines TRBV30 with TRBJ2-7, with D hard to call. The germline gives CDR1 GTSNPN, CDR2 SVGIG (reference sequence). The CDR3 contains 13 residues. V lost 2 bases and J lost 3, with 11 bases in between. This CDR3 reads CAWSTSLYYEQYF. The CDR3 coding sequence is TGTGCCTGGAGTACTTCCCTATACTACGAGCAGTACTTC.

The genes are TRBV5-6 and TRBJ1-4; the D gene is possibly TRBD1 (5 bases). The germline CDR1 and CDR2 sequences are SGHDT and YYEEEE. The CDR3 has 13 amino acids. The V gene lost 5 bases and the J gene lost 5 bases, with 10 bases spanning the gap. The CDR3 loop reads CASSLGVNEKLFF. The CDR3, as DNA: TGTGCCAGCAGTTTAGGGGTAAATGAAAAACTGTTTTTT.

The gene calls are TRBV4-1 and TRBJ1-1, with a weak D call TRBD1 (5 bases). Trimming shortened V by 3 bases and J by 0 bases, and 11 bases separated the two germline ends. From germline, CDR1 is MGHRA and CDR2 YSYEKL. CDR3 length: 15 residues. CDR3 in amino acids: CASSHTGTVNTEAFF. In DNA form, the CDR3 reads TGCGCCAGCAGCCACACCGGGACGGTGAACACTGAAGCTTTCTTT.

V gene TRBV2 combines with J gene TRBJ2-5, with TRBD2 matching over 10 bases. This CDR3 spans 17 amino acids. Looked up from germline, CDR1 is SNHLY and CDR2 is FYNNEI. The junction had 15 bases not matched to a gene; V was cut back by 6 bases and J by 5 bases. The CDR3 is CASSQGRAGGLLETQYF. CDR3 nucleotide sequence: TGTGCCAGCAGCCAGGGAAGAGCGGGGGGGCTCTTGGAGACCCAGTACTTC.

The CDR3 DNA reads TGTGCCTGGAGTGTATTTCTCGGACAGGGATTTCGCGAGCAGTACTTC. Translated: CAWSVFLGQGFREQYF. The chain employs TRBV30 and TRBJ2-7; 8 bases line up with TRBD1. Germline V lookup: CDR1 GTSNPN, CDR2 SVGIG (reference sequence). Trimming took 0 bases from V and 6 from J; bases not matched to a gene: 13. This CDR3 region has 16 residues.

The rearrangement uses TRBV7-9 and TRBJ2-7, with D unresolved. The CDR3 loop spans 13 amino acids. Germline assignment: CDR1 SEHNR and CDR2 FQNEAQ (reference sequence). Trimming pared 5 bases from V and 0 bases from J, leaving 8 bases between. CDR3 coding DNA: TGTGCCAGCAGCACAGAGAGCTCCTACGAGCAGTACTTC. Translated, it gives CASSTESSYEQYF.

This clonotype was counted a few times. DNA of the CDR3: TGCAGTGCTCGACGGGACCGGAACACTGAAGCTTTCTTT. Translating gives CSARRDRNTEAFF. The chain couples TRBV20-1 to TRBJ1-1, with a possible D match to TRBD1 (5 bases). V was pared by 5 bases and J by 1 base, with 11 bases between. Germline-derived CDR1 and CDR2 are DFQATT and SNEGSKA (reference sequence). The CDR3 covers 13 residues.

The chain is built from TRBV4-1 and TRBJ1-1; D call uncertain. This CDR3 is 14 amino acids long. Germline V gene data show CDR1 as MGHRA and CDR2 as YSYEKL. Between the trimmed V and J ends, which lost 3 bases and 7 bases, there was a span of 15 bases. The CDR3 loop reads CASSHPGSHFEAFF. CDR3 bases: TGCGCCAGCAGCCATCCCGGGAGCCACTTTGAAGCTTTCTTT.